The next 23 T cell receptor beta chains were all read from a single sample in a study of early T cells in non-severe SARS-CoV-2 infection (dated by TCRdb to about 2021). Preparation of the library involved 5' RACE. For sequencing, a NextSeq 500 was employed. TCRdb trimmed the raw reads at Q25, called clones with MiXCR and kept productive beta chains. Records with the same CDR3 protein are collapsed into one entry carrying the most frequent genes and DNA. The sample records 60,000 or so distinct CDR3 sequences, 8% to 13% of which are singletons. The ten largest clones take up around 4.4% of the sample. What was sequenced was whole blood. Receptor source: an adult who was a healthcare worker with PCR-confirmed SARS-CoV-2 infection or an uninfected control (not recorded which).

This clonotype was seen a few times. The genes are TRBV11-3 and TRBJ2-2; 8 nucleotides line up with TRBD1. The junction had 6 bases not matched to a gene; V was cut back by 5 bases and J by 4 bases. Germline CDR1 is SGHNT and CDR2 is YENEEA. This CDR3 is 15 amino acids long. The CDR3 DNA sequence: TGTGCCAGCAGCCTGGGACAGGCGGGCACCGGGGAGCTGTTTTTT. This sequence encodes CASSLGQAGTGELFF.

This clonotype was observed at least ten times. The CDR3 sequence: CASSPDEGQTQYF. The CDR3 bases are TGTGCCAGCTCACCGGACGAGGGGCAGACCCAGTACTTC. The chain has TRBV18 and TRBJ2-5; perhaps D is TRBD1 or TRBD2 (5 bases each). Germline V gene data show CDR1 as KGHSH and CDR2 as LQKENI. The CDR3 loop spans 13 amino acids. Trimming removed 3 bases at V and 6 bases at J, with 11 bases between. The whole variable domain, filled in from reference TRBV18 and TRBJ2-5, reads NAGVMQNPRHLVRRRGQEARLRCSPMKGHSHVYWYRQLPEEGLKFMVYLQKENIIDESGMPKERFSAEFPKEGPSILRIQQVVRGDSAAYFCASSPDEGQTQYFGPGTRLLVL.

This clonotype was recorded at least ten times. The V gene is TRBV2, the J gene TRBJ1-5; TRBD1 is a possible D gene (6 bases). This CDR3 has 13 residues. CDR1 and CDR2 from the germline V gene are SNHLY and FYNNEI. V dropped 11 bases and J dropped 5 bases, with 16 bases sitting between them. The CDR3 DNA follows: TGTGCCTGCAACAGGGAGTCACATCAGCCCCAGCATTTT. Its protein product is CACNRESHQPQHF.

This clonotype was picked up many times. The V and J genes are TRBV29-1 and TRBJ2-3, with 8 bases fitting TRBD1. The CDR3 is 13 amino acids. V shed 5 bases and J 2 bases; nucleotides not matched to a gene: 3. In germline, CDR1 is SQVTM, CDR2 ANQGSEA. The CDR3 coding sequence is TGCAGCGTTCGACAGGGGTACACAGATACGCAGTATTTT. This encodes CSVRQGYTDTQYF.

This clonotype was seen a handful of times. The gene calls are TRBV7-2 and TRBJ2-7; no definite D call. The CDR3 totals 11 residues. Germline V lookup: CDR1 SGHTA, CDR2 FQGNSA. V lost 4 bases and J lost 4, with 5 bases in between. This chain's CDR3 is CASSSQYEQYF. The CDR3 bases are TGTGCCAGCAGCTCTCAATACGAGCAGTACTTC.

This clonotype has at least ten counts. This chain links TRBV6-5 with TRBJ2-1, with 8 bases matching TRBD1. Trimming removed 3 bases from V and 8 bases from J; junction bases left unmatched: 15. The CDR3 contains 17 residues. Germline CDR1 and CDR2: MNHEY and SVGAGI. The chain's CDR3 is CASSYRALPQGVDEQFF. The CDR3 DNA follows: TGTGCCAGCAGTTATAGGGCCCTACCACAGGGGGTCGATGAGCAGTTCTTC.

This clonotype has only a few counts. This chain uses TRBV20-1 with TRBJ2-7; 9 bases are a match to TRBD1. Germline CDR1 and CDR2: DFQATT and SNEGSKA (reference sequence). J lost 4 bases, V lost 2 bases, and 6 bases had no gene match. The CDR3 totals 14 residues. The CDR3 DNA reads as TGCAGTGCTAGATCCGGGACAGGGCAGTACGAGCAGTACTTC. This gives the protein CSARSGTGQYEQYF.

This clonotype was counted ten times or more. This chain uses TRBV7-9 with TRBJ2-4, with a possible D match to TRBD2 (5 bases). Germline CDR1 is SEHNR and CDR2 is FQNEAQ (reference sequence). Trimming pared 0 bases from V and 8 bases from J, leaving 14 bases between. The length of the CDR3 is 15 residues. The CDR3 reads CASSLASGGLDIQYF. The DNA of the CDR3 is TGTGCCAGCAGCTTAGCGAGCGGTGGGCTGGACATTCAGTACTTC.

The chain employs TRBV12-3 or TRBV12-4 and TRBJ1-5; 9 bases align to TRBD1. With 5 bases clipped from V and 4 bases from J, the junction kept 6 bases outside the gene matches. This CDR3 is 15 amino acids long. For the CDR3, the DNA is TGTGCCAGCAGTGCAGGGACAGGGAGTAATCAGCCCCAGCATTTT. Its translation is CASSAGTGSNQPQHF.

In its sample, this clonotype was seen a few times. The chain has TRBV12-3 or TRBV12-4 and TRBJ2-5, with a possible D match to TRBD2 (6 bases). V was trimmed by 3 bases and J by 3 bases, leaving 8 bases between them. This CDR3 spans 13 amino acids. The CDR3 DNA is TGTGCCAGCAGTTTCGAGCGGGAAGAGACCCAGTACTTC. Amino acid sequence: CASSFEREETQYF.

This clonotype turned up a few times. This chain links TRBV7-6 with TRBJ2-5, with D perhaps assigned TRBD1 or TRBD2 (5 bases each). From germline, CDR1 is SGHVS and CDR2 FNYEAQ. The CDR3 contains 16 residues. V dropped 1 base and J dropped 5 bases, with 17 bases sitting between them. The CDR3: CASSLDIGTLKETQYF. The CDR3, as DNA: TGTGCCAGCAGCTTAGATATCGGGACCTTAAAGGAGACCCAGTACTTC.

This clonotype occurred a few times. This sequence joins TRBV30 and TRBJ1-4; D is ambiguous. Germline V lookup: CDR1 GTSNPN, CDR2 SVGIG (reference sequence). Trimming took off 1 base at V and 0 bases at J, with 12 bases between the two ends. The CDR3 loop spans 16 amino acids. The CDR3 sequence is CAWSALKVATNEKLFF. The CDR3 DNA reads TGTGCCTGGAGTGCACTAAAAGTGGCAACTAATGAAAAACTGTTTTTT.

This clonotype showed up many times. The rearrangement links TRBV10-2 to TRBJ1-6; TRBD1 matches 7 bases. The V and J ends lost 6 bases and 11 bases, in that order; junction bases with no gene match: 19. The germline V gene encodes CDR1 WSHSY and CDR2 SAAADI. The CDR3 consists of 17 residues. The CDR3 region has the DNA TGCGCCAGCAGATCCCGGGACAGCGGATTGCCTGGGACACCCCTCCACTTT. Protein: CASRSRDSGLPGTPLHF.

This sequence joins TRBV5-1 and TRBJ2-4, with TRBD2 as a possible D gene (5 bases). V was clipped by 4 bases and J by 8 bases, with 10 bases between them. The CDR3 runs to 12 residues. Germline CDR1 is SGHRS and CDR2 is YFSETQ. DNA for the CDR3: TGCGCCAGCAGCCTGACCGGGGACATTCAGTACTTC. Translated, it gives CASSLTGDIQYF.

The chain combines TRBV5-1 with TRBJ1-2; 7 nucleotides agree with TRBD1. J was trimmed by 4 bases and V by 2 bases; bases with no gene match: 8. Germline CDR1 and CDR2: SGHRS and YFSETQ. The CDR3 spans 15 residues. The DNA of the CDR3 is TGCGCCAGCAGCTTAAACAGGGGTGGAAGCTATGGCTACACCTTC. Translating gives CASSLNRGGSYGYTF.

V gene TRBV6-1 combines with J gene TRBJ2-7, with D perhaps matching TRBD1 or TRBD2 (6 bases each). Germline values: CDR1 MNHNS, CDR2 SASEGT. The CDR3 runs to 14 residues. Trimming left V 1 base short and J 7 bases short, with 14 bases between. CDR3 coding DNA: TGTGCCAGCAGTGAAGAAGGCAGGGGAGGTGAGCAGTACTTC. Encoded protein: CASSEEGRGGEQYF.

The table lists this clonotype with a few counts. The rearrangement uses TRBV10-3 and TRBJ2-2; D is unclear. Trimming left V 5 bases short and J 5 bases short, with 12 bases between. The germline V gene has CDR1 ENHRY and CDR2 SYGVKD. The CDR3 is made up of 14 amino acids. CDR3 loop: CAISSEGQTGELFF. CDR3 bases: TGTGCCATCAGTTCAGAAGGGCAGACCGGGGAGCTGTTTTTT.

A few counts support this clonotype. The V call is TRBV9, the J call TRBJ2-7; 8 bases map to TRBD1. Unmatched junction bases numbered 5, after V lost 6 bases and J lost 0 bases. CDR3 length: 14 residues. Germline V gene lookup returns CDR1 SGDLS and CDR2 YYNGEE. The CDR3 region is CASNRGQDSYEQYF. The CDR3 DNA sequence: TGTGCCAGCAATAGGGGACAGGACTCCTACGAGCAGTACTTC.

This clonotype was seen repeatedly, ten times or more. V and J are TRBV5-1 and TRBJ1-5; no definite D call. The CDR3 sequence is 15 residues long. Germline V gene data show CDR1 as SGHRS and CDR2 as YFSETQ. With 0 bases removed from V and 0 bases from J, the gap between germline ends came to 7 bases. Here the CDR3 reads CASSLEPNSNQPQHF. The CDR3 coding sequence is TGCGCCAGCAGCTTGGAACCAAATAGCAATCAGCCCCAGCATTTT.

This clonotype has a handful of counts. The rearrangement links TRBV4-1 to TRBJ2-7; D possibly matches TRBD1 or TRBD2 (5 bases each). This CDR3 comprises 15 residues. CDR1 and CDR2 from the germline V gene are MGHRA and YSYEKL. The V and J ends lost 3 bases and 3 bases respectively, with 15 bases between them. The CDR3 loop reads CASSHLAGTIYEQYF. CDR3 coding DNA: TGCGCCAGCAGCCATCTGGCAGGGACCATCTACGAGCAGTACTTC.

This clonotype was counted only a few times. The V gene is TRBV12-3 or TRBV12-4, the J gene TRBJ2-7, with D possibly matching TRBD2 (5 bases). Between the trimmed V and J ends, which lost 5 bases and 3 bases, there was a span of 20 bases. The CDR3 is made up of 16 amino acids. The CDR3 protein is CASSTRVGSSLYEQYF. In nucleotides, the CDR3 is TGTGCCAGCAGTACCCGTGTGGGGAGCAGCCTCTACGAGCAGTACTTC.

In its sample, this clonotype was seen many times. V usage is TRBV4-2 and J usage is TRBJ1-1; tentatively, D is TRBD1 (6 bases). Germline CDR1 LGHNA, CDR2 YNFKEQ. There are 15 residues in the CDR3. V lost 0 bases, J lost 4 bases, and 12 bases lay in between. CDR3 in amino acids: CASSQEMGGTTEAFF. The DNA for the CDR3 is TGTGCCAGCAGCCAAGAGATGGGGGGCACCACTGAAGCTTTCTTT.

This clonotype was observed many times. This sequence joins TRBV4-2 and TRBJ2-3; unclear D gene. Germline V gives CDR1 LGHNA, CDR2 YNFKEQ. Trimming removed 6 bases at V and 0 bases at J, with 19 bases between. The CDR3 loop spans 17 amino acids. The CDR3 sequence is CASRNPQLRPSTDTQYF. CDR3 DNA sequence: TGTGCCAGCAGAAACCCACAGCTCCGACCGAGCACAGATACGCAGTATTTT.